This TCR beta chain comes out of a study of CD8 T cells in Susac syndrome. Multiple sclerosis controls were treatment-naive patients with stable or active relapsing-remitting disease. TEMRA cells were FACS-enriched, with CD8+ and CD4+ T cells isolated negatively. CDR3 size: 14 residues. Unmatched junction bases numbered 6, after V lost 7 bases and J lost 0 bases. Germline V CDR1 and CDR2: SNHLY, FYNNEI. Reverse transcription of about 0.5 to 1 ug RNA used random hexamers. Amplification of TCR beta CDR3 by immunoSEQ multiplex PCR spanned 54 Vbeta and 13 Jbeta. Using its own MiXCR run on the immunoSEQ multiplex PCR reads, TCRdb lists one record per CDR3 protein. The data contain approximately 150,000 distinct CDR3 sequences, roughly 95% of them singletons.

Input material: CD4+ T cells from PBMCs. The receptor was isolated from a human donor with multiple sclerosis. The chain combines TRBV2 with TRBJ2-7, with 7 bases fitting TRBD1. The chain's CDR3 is CASKGAKFSYEQYF. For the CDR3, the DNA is TGTGCCAGCAAGGGGGCCAAGTTCTCCTACGAGCAGTACTTC.